A single sample gave rise to the 21 T cell receptor beta chains below, sequenced in a study of post-analysis software for immune sequencing data. Study outcomes and limitations: When patients were compared with controls, roughly five TRBV segments were more frequent, TRBV5-6, TRBV5-1 and TRBV20-1 among them.

These receptors have no identified antigens. Unique molecular identifiers featured in each of the TCR beta cDNA libraries. TCRdb redid the calling of the PCR reads with MiXCR, one entry per CDR3 protein. The sample comprises roughly 430,000 distinct CDR3 sequences, roughly 38% of which are singletons, and 6% to 9% rests with the top ten. The sequenced sample consisted of blood. All receptors come from a girl aged 2 to 9 with multiple sclerosis.

This clonotype was seen a handful of times. V gene TRBV7-9 combines with J gene TRBJ2-1; tentatively, D is TRBD2 (5 bases). Trimming stripped 3 bases from V and 8 bases from J, with 17 bases between. CDR1 is SEHNR and CDR2 is FQNEAQ in the germline V gene (reference sequence). This CDR3 is 15 amino acids long. The CDR3: CASSFMDLAGDEQFF. The CDR3 nucleotides are TGTGCCAGCAGCTTTATGGATCTAGCAGGTGATGAGCAGTTCTTC.

This clonotype was picked up many times. The gene calls are TRBV20-1 and TRBJ2-7; D tentatively fits TRBD1 or TRBD2 (5 bases each). Between the trimmed V and J ends, which lost 6 bases and 2 bases, there was a span of 11 bases. Germline values: CDR1 DFQATT, CDR2 SNEGSKA (reference sequence). The CDR3 is made up of 12 amino acids. The CDR3: CSAAGATYEQYF. The CDR3 DNA reads as TGCAGTGCAGCCGGGGCCACCTACGAGCAGTACTTC.

J is TRBJ2-7 and V is TRBV7-2; D possibly corresponds to TRBD2 (6 bases). This CDR3 spans 16 amino acids. Trimming removed 1 base at V and 0 bases at J, with 13 bases between. Germline V lookup: CDR1 SGHTA, CDR2 FQGNSA. The CDR3 protein is CASSLGSAGVSYEQYF. In DNA, the CDR3 is TGTGCCAGCAGCTTAGGTTCAGCGGGTGTCTCCTACGAGCAGTACTTC. The entire variable domain, with the rest obtained from reference TRBV7-2 and TRBJ2-7, is as follows: GAGVSQSPSNKVTEKGKDVELRCDPISGHTALYWYRQSLGQGLEFLIYFQGNSAPDKSGLPSDRFSAERTGGSVSTLTIQRTQQEDSAVYLCASSLGSAGVSYEQYFGPGTRLTVT.

The V gene is TRBV27, the J gene TRBJ2-7; D is ambiguous. V lost 6 bases and J lost 0, with 15 bases in between. CDR3 size: 15 residues. CDR1 is MNHEY and CDR2 is SMNVEV in the germline V gene (reference sequence). The chain's CDR3 is CASSPLWRSSYEQYF. CDR3 nucleotides: TGTGCCAGCAGCCCCCTGTGGCGGAGCTCCTACGAGCAGTACTTC.

V is TRBV12-3 or TRBV12-4 and J is TRBJ2-7; TRBD1 agrees at 8 bases. J was trimmed by 5 bases and V by 6 bases; bases with no gene match: 9. The CDR3 extends over 14 amino acids. The CDR3 loop reads CASSPSDRANEQYF. CDR3 in DNA: TGTGCCAGCAGCCCTTCGGACAGGGCAAACGAGCAGTACTTC.

The gene calls are TRBV12-3 or TRBV12-4 and TRBJ2-7, with 9 positions matching TRBD2. Trimming at V came to 5 bases and at J to 5 bases, leaving 13 bases not matched to a gene. The CDR3 loop spans 16 amino acids. The CDR3: CASSQISGRGSHEQYF. The CDR3 coding sequence is TGTGCCAGCAGTCAGATTAGCGGGAGAGGGTCCCACGAGCAGTACTTC.

This clonotype has a handful of counts. V usage is TRBV6-5 and J usage is TRBJ2-1; the D call may be TRBD1 or TRBD2 (5 bases each). Trimming removed 2 bases from V and 8 bases from J, with 7 bases in between. Per germline, CDR1 MNHEY and CDR2 SVGAGI. The length of the CDR3 is 12 residues. The DNA for the CDR3 is TGTGCCAGCAGTTACCGGGGCGATGAGCAGTTCTTC. Protein product: CASSYRGDEQFF.

This chain uses TRBV14 with TRBJ2-3, with no clear D. The germline V and J ends were trimmed by 1 base and 4 bases, with 3 bases remaining between them. Germline V gene data show CDR1 as SGHDN and CDR2 as FVKESK. The CDR3 is 12 residues long. The CDR3 loop is CASSQVPDTQYF. In DNA, the CDR3 is TGTGCCAGCAGCCAAGTACCAGATACGCAGTATTTT.

The rearrangement links TRBV5-1 to TRBJ1-4, with 8 bases matching TRBD1. CDR1 SGHRS and CDR2 YFSETQ come from the germline V gene. The V gene end was trimmed by 2 bases and the J gene end by 8 bases; junction bases not matched to a gene: 5. CDR3 size: 14 residues. CDR3 coding DNA: TGCGCCAGCAGCTTCGGCAGGGGGCGAGAAAAACTGTTTTTT. Translation gives CASSFGRGREKLFF.

This chain uses TRBV6-5 with TRBJ1-1; 10 nucleotides match TRBD1. Looked up from germline, CDR1 is MNHEY and CDR2 is SVGAGI. This CDR3 comprises 15 residues. V was clipped by 0 bases and J by 11 bases; unmatched bases: 9. This chain's CDR3 is CASSYSTGGHWRAFF. The CDR3 coding sequence is TGTGCCAGCAGTTACTCGACAGGGGGCCACTGGAGGGCTTTCTTT.

The chain couples TRBV20-1 to TRBJ2-7; D may match TRBD1 or TRBD2 (5 bases each). The V gene lost 6 bases and the J gene lost 0 bases, with 12 bases spanning the gap. The CDR3 covers 13 residues. Germline-derived CDR1 and CDR2 are DFQATT and SNEGSKA (reference sequence). CDR3 sequence reads: CSAPDGASYEQYF. The CDR3 DNA is TGCAGTGCGCCCGACGGGGCCTCCTACGAGCAGTACTTC.

The V call is TRBV12-3 or TRBV12-4, the J call TRBJ1-1; 8 nucleotides line up with TRBD1. The CDR3 is 13 amino acids. Losses at the gene ends were 6 bases for V and 6 bases for J; bases not matched to a gene: 6. For the CDR3, the DNA is TGTGCCAGCAGGGTAGAGGACAGGGCTGAAGCTTTCTTT. Translating gives CASRVEDRAEAFF.

The chain employs TRBV6-6 and TRBJ1-2, with a weak D call TRBD1 (6 bases). Germline-derived CDR1 and CDR2 are MNHNY and SVGAGI (reference sequence). The CDR3 consists of 16 residues. Trimming pared 6 bases from V and 0 bases from J, leaving 17 bases between. DNA for the CDR3: TGTGCCAGCAGGGATCAGACAGGACTTTCTAACTATGGCTACACCTTC. This gives the protein CASRDQTGLSNYGYTF.

The chain combines TRBV12-3 or TRBV12-4 with TRBJ2-5; TRBD1 aligns across 7 bases. This CDR3 has 15 residues. Trimming at V came to 6 bases and at J to 2 bases, leaving 9 bases not matched to a gene. The CDR3 reads CASSPPDRVQETQYF. The CDR3 region has the DNA TGTGCCAGCAGCCCCCCCGACAGGGTGCAAGAGACCCAGTACTTC.

This clonotype was counted ten times or more. This chain uses TRBV12-3 or TRBV12-4 with TRBJ2-7, with 7 positions matching TRBD1. CDR3 length: 14 amino acids. With V trimmed by 4 bases and J by 2 bases, 5 bases remained unmatched. CDR3 protein: CASSSRQGTYEQYF. CDR3 DNA sequence: TGTGCCAGCAGTTCGAGACAGGGAACCTACGAGCAGTACTTC.

The J gene is TRBJ2-7, the V gene TRBV27, with D possibly being TRBD2 (6 bases). CDR1 and CDR2 (germline): MNHEY, SMNVEV (reference sequence). Trimming cost V 3 bases and J 7 bases, with 19 bases left between them. This CDR3 spans 15 amino acids. Here the CDR3 reads CASSFQGLPPREQYF. CDR3 bases: TGTGCCAGCAGTTTCCAGGGACTCCCGCCAAGAGAGCAGTACTTC.

This clonotype was counted only a few times. V usage is TRBV28 and J usage is TRBJ1-4; perhaps TRBD1 as D (5 bases). This CDR3 is built from 17 residues. Trimming took off 4 bases at V and 2 bases at J, with 17 bases between the two ends. Germline CDR1 and CDR2: MDHEN and SYDVKM. The CDR3, as DNA: TGTGCCAGCAGTTCAATTGGGGTGACAGTGACTAATGAAAAACTGTTTTTT. As protein: CASSSIGVTVTNEKLFF.

This clonotype was recorded a few times. This sequence joins TRBV29-1 and TRBJ2-1, with D maybe TRBD2 (5 bases). CDR3 size: 14 residues. V lost 4 bases to trimming and J lost 2 bases, with 12 bases between them. Germline V lookup: CDR1 SQVTM, CDR2 ANQGSEA. DNA of the CDR3: TGCAGCGTTGGGACTGAGAGCACCTACAATGAGCAGTTCTTC. Its translation is CSVGTESTYNEQFF.

V gene TRBV4-2 combines with J gene TRBJ2-5, with 10 bases identical to TRBD2. The J call may be incorrect, as the DNA end agrees better with TRBJ2-7. CDR1 is LGHNA, CDR2 YNFKEQ, per germline. The CDR3 is made up of 16 amino acids. CDR3 loop: CASSQEAGGASYEQYF. CDR3 DNA sequence: TGTGCCAGCAGCCAGGAAGCGGGGGGGGCGTCCTACGAGCAGTACTTC.

This clonotype showed up just a few times. V gene TRBV10-3 combines with J gene TRBJ2-4; unclear D gene. V was trimmed by 4 bases and J by 8 bases, leaving 12 bases between them. CDR1 is ENHRY and CDR2 is SYGVKD in the germline V gene. The CDR3 sequence is 13 residues long. Here the CDR3 DNA reads TGTGCCATCAGTGGAACGGTCACGGACATTCAGTACTTC. This translates into CAISGTVTDIQYF.

This clonotype has just a few counts. The chain joins TRBV5-1 to TRBJ2-3; D remains ambiguous. Trimming took 4 bases from V and 2 from J, leaving 11 bases between them. The CDR3 contains 14 residues. Looked up from germline, CDR1 is SGHRS and CDR2 is YFSETQ. This CDR3 is CASSGYPPTDTQYF. CDR3 nucleotides: TGCGCCAGCAGCGGGTATCCGCCCACAGATACGCAGTATTTT.